The entry that follows covers one T cell receptor beta chain sequence. This specimen comes from a study of cytomegalovirus exposure and HLA in healthy donors. Germline trimming cut 5 bases from V and 4 bases from J; bases unmatched to any gene: 8. The CDR3 totals 14 residues. In germline, CDR1 is SGHAT, CDR2 FQDESV (reference sequence). PCR used 60 Vbeta primers and 13 Jbeta primers. Here immunoSEQ multiplex PCR was the method, and the copy in TCRdb shows in-frame clones only, minus some. The repertoire holds approximately 130,000 clones, roughly 82% seen once, with approximately 1.5% in the top ten. Sequenced material: PBMCs. The V call is TRBV11-1, the J call TRBJ2-7; 7 bases fit TRBD1. This TCR derives from a woman aged 18-29 years in good health and CMV-seronegative. This CDR3 is CASSPTTGRYEQYF. DNA of the CDR3: TGTGCCAGCAGCCCCACGACAGGGCGTTACGAGCAGTACTTC.